This T cell receptor beta chain appears in the sequencing data of a study of Ad26.COV2.S vaccination and SARS-CoV-2 variants. With respect to this clone: Within the sample, other DNA sequences also encode this same CDR3.

V dropped 2 bases and J dropped 1; count of bases not matched to a gene: 1. The length of the CDR3 is 13 residues. CDR1 is GTSNPN and CDR2 is SVGIG in the germline V gene (reference sequence). The treatment here: about 20 received Ad26.COV2.S at low or high dose, single or two shots; 5 received placebo; per-sample allocation not given. Vaccine and placebo recipients were sampled on day 63 after the first injection. The method was immunoSEQ multiplex PCR; TCRdb's version includes in-frame clones alone and lacks a portion of them. The sample includes fewer than 600,000 clones, nearly 90% of them seen just once.

The chain employs TRBV30 and TRBJ1-1, with 7 bases fitting TRBD1. The clonotype was recovered from a person aged 18-65 years who received the Ad26.COV2.S COVID-19 vaccine or a placebo. The specimen comprised peripheral blood, sampled in a trial of Ad26.COV2.S vaccine versus placebo. CDR3 in DNA: TGTGCCTGGAGTCGACAGGGGAACACTGAAGCTTTCTTT. Amino acids: CAWSRQGNTEAFF.